The source of this T cell receptor beta chain is a study of cytomegalovirus exposure and HLA in healthy donors. CDR1 is MNHEY, CDR2 SVGAGI, per germline. Trimming removed 0 bases from V and 7 bases from J, with 15 bases in between. The CDR3 runs 16 residues. PCR was performed using 60 Vbeta and 13 Jbeta primers. Produced via immunoSEQ multiplex PCR; TCRdb's table is partial and in-frame only. Of about 130,000 clones in the sample, approximately 82% are singletons; the top ten hold 2.7%. Findings and caveats of the study: Researchers catalogued over 150 TCR beta chains as cytomegalovirus-associated. In a later analysis, most CMV-associated TCR beta chains appeared HLA-restricted. Earlier results showed most TCR beta V segments being productive about 87% or about 30% of the time.

This clone was observed a few times. Its specificity is not known. This TCR came from a boy aged 2 to 10 in good health and CMV-seronegative. This chain connects TRBV6-5 to TRBJ1-4, with D unclear. Sequenced input: PBMCs. This CDR3 is CASSYSKGRSGEKLFF. The CDR3 coding sequence is TGTGCCAGCAGTTACTCGAAAGGGAGGAGTGGTGAAAAACTGTTTTTT.